This entry lists 11 T cell receptor beta chains sequenced from one sample in a study of cytomegalovirus exposure and HLA in healthy donors. Clones were sequenced by immunoSEQ multiplex PCR, and TCRdb holds only the in-frame ones, with some missing. The sample yields 130,000 to 150,000 clones, roughly 81% seen once. The sequencing input was PBMCs. The receptors stem from a woman in her twenties or thirties in good health and CMV-seronegative.

This chain connects TRBV7-2 to TRBJ1-2; TRBD1 agrees at 11 bases. V gave up 5 bases and J gave up 8 bases; unmatched junction bases: 4. Germline V gives CDR1 SGHTA, CDR2 FQGNSA. The CDR3 has 13 amino acids. The CDR3 spells CASSADRGLGYTF. The CDR3 DNA reads as TGTGCCAGCAGCGCGGACAGGGGGCTAGGCTACACCTTC.

V gene TRBV9 combines with J gene TRBJ1-1, with a weak D call TRBD1 (5 bases). Trimming took off 0 bases at V and 3 bases at J, with 12 bases between the two ends. The V gene's germline CDR1 is SGDLS and CDR2 YYNGEE. The CDR3 covers 15 residues. The DNA for the CDR3 is TGTGCCAGCAGCGTAGAACAGGACCAGGACACTGAAGCTTTCTTT. Amino acids: CASSVEQDQDTEAFF.

This clone has more than one count but fewer than ten. The chain couples TRBV5-6 to TRBJ1-3; TRBD1 is a possible D gene (6 bases). This CDR3 is built from 15 residues. Germline assignment: CDR1 SGHDT and CDR2 YYEEEE. V gave up 2 bases and J gave up 4 bases, with 13 bases separating them. The CDR3 DNA reads TGTGCCAGCAGCTTAACAGGGATCGTCGGAAACACCATATATTTT. As protein: CASSLTGIVGNTIYF.

This sequence joins TRBV6-1 and TRBJ1-1; D might be TRBD1 (5 bases). Germline CDR1 reads MNHNS; CDR2 reads SASEGT. Trimming removed 7 bases from V and 3 bases from J, with 15 bases in between. The CDR3 loop spans 14 amino acids. As DNA, the CDR3 is TGTGCCAGCACCGAAGTGTGGGGGGACACTGAAGCTTTCTTT. It codes for CASTEVWGDTEAFF.

This rearrangement joins TRBV6-5 to TRBJ1-1, with D tentatively TRBD1 (6 bases). V lost 6 bases and J 4 bases, leaving 18 bases between the germline ends. The germline gives CDR1 MNHEY, CDR2 SVGAGI. The CDR3 is 15 residues long. CDR3 nucleotides: TGTGCCAGCAGGGAAAGACGAGGGGGAATCACTGAAGCTTTCTTT. Protein product: CASRERRGGITEAFF.

This chain joins TRBV2 and TRBJ1-5; D is ambiguous. CDR1 SNHLY and CDR2 FYNNEI come from the germline V gene. Trimming took 4 bases from V and 1 from J, leaving 8 bases between them. The CDR3 loop spans 14 amino acids. CDR3 residues: CASSVALSNQPQHF. CDR3 in DNA: TGTGCCAGCAGTGTAGCTCTGAGCAATCAGCCCCAGCATTTT.

The chain couples TRBV9 to TRBJ2-3; D gene ambiguous. This CDR3 is 13 amino acids long. V gave up 7 bases and J gave up 7 bases, with 16 bases separating them. Germline CDR1 is SGDLS and CDR2 is YYNGEE. The CDR3 nucleotides are TGTGCCAGCTCCCTAAGAGAGATGAATACGCAGTATTTT. Residues: CASSLREMNTQYF.

This clone occurred a few times. The chain employs TRBV6-4 and TRBJ2-3; the D gene is possibly TRBD2 (7 bases). CDR1 is MRHNA and CDR2 is SNTAGT in the germline V gene. V was pared by 2 bases and J by 2 bases, with 11 bases between. The CDR3 is 15 amino acids. This CDR3 reads CASSDQGGATDTQYF. The CDR3 bases are TGTGCCAGCAGTGACCAAGGGGGGGCCACAGATACGCAGTATTTT.

The V call is TRBV18, the J call TRBJ2-6; 7 bases agree with TRBD1. This CDR3 is built from 17 residues. V shed 0 bases, J shed 0 bases, and the junction held 2 bases outside the gene matches. CDR1 is KGHSH and CDR2 is LQKENI in the germline V gene. Written as DNA, the CDR3 is TGTGCCAGCTCACCACCAAACAGGGGCTCTGGGGCCAACGTCCTGACTTTC. Encoded protein: CASSPPNRGSGANVLTF.

V is TRBV5-8 and J is TRBJ1-2; 7 positions match TRBD1. The CDR3 runs to 16 residues. CDR1 SGHTS and CDR2 YDEGEE come from the germline V gene. Trimming cost V 4 bases and J 10 bases; bases outside gene matches: 19. This CDR3 reads CASSDREAAPGLYYTF. The CDR3 DNA reads TGTGCCAGCAGCGACAGGGAAGCTGCACCTGGACTATACTACACCTTC.

This clone turned up a few times. The chain combines TRBV18 with TRBJ2-1; 7 nucleotides agree with TRBD1. There are 14 residues in the CDR3. V shed 3 bases, J shed 6 bases, and the junction held 5 bases outside the gene matches. From germline, CDR1 is KGHSH and CDR2 LQKENI. The CDR3 spells CASSPFRDSNEQFF. CDR3 sequence (DNA): TGTGCCAGCTCACCGTTCCGGGACAGCAATGAGCAGTTCTTC.